This T cell receptor beta chain was recovered during a study of blood T cell repertoires in COVID-19. Study overall: Samples representing acute and convalescent COVID-19 were sourced from the United States, Italy and Spain. PBMCs, B-cell-depleted T cells, or T cells were the source of the cDNA or gDNA that made up the material.

Original analysis: Nucleated cell number was recorded as an estimate derived from reference gene primer amplification. Method: immunoSEQ multiplex PCR; TCRdb's copy keeps in-frame clones and lacks some. V and J calls and clone size are copied from that table; D and trimming were computed from the DNA. Found here are tens of thousands of clones, around 85% of them singletons; the top ten hold about 4.2%. This CDR3 is built from 13 residues. Germline V CDR1 and CDR2: GTSNPN, SVGIG (reference sequence). Trimming removed 1 base from V and 5 bases from J; junction bases left unmatched: 4. This chain connects TRBV30 to TRBJ2-5, with TRBD2 matching 7 bases. This receptor was identified in a man aged 55 to 70 with acute or convalescent COVID-19. The sample taken for sequencing was peripheral blood. The CDR3 nucleotides are TGTGCCTGGAGTGGCCTAGCGGTGGAGACCCAGTACTTC. Amino acids: CAWSGLAVETQYF.